The rows below give T cell receptor beta chains drawn from one sample of a study of T cells in Graves' hyperthyroidism and ophthalmopathy. TCRdb processed the multiplex PCR reads anew with MiXCR; each CDR3 protein has one entry. The data show over 700,000 distinct CDR3 sequences, roughly a sixth seen once. Sequenced material: blood. The receptors stem from a woman aged 45 to 65 with Graves' hyperthyroidism that later progressed to Graves' ophthalmopathy. CDR3s include the opening cysteine and the closing phenylalanine or tryptophan. A D gene is named only where the DNA matches it firmly. A row's size may be missing; if present it is once, few, many or a size class.

D | size | J | V | DNA | CDR3
TRBD2 | many | TRBJ2-5 | TRBV9 | TGTGCCAGCAGCGTAGCTCCTAGCGGGGTTACACAAGAGACCCAGTACTTC | CASSVAPSGVTQETQYF
- | few | TRBJ1-3 | TRBV2 | TGTGCCAGCAGTGAAATCGGATACTCTGGAAACACCATATATTTT | CASSEIGYSGNTIYF
TRBD2 | - | TRBJ2-3 | TRBV9 | TGTGCCAGCAGCGAAAGCGGGGGGGCAGCAGATACGCAGTATTTT | CASSESGGAADTQYF
- | - | TRBJ1-4 | TRBV7-2 | TGTGCCAGCAGCTTAGCTACAGACCAAAATGAAAAACTGTTTTTT | CASSLATDQNEKLFF
TRBD2 | few | TRBJ2-1 | TRBV10-1 | TGCGCCAGCAGTGACCCTGGCCTAGCGGGGGACGACAATGAGCAGTTCTTC | CASSDPGLAGDDNEQFF
- | many | TRBJ1-2 | TRBV2 | TGTGCCAGCAAACGGGACGGGGAGGTTGGCTATGGCTACACCTTC | CASKRDGEVGYGYTF
- | few | TRBJ1-5 | TRBV11-3 | TGTGCCAGCAGCTTGATCGGGGGGCTTCAGCCCCAGCATTTT | CASSLIGGLQPQHF
TRBD2 | few | TRBJ2-2 | TRBV19 | TGTGCCAGTAGTCTATCCGGGACTACGAACACCGGGGAGCTGTTTTTT | CASSLSGTTNTGELFF
- | once | TRBJ1-1 | TRBV5-1 | TGCGCCAGCAGCTACCAGGGTGGGTCTTTCTTT | CASSYQGGSFF
- | few | TRBJ2-3 | TRBV19 | TGTGCCAGTATGACGACCCGCGGTAAAGATACGCAGTATTTT | CASMTTRGKDTQYF
TRBD1 | many | TRBJ1-1 | TRBV20-1 | TGCAGTGCTAGCCCCAGGGGGCGGGCCACTGAAGCTTTCTTT | CSASPRGRATEAFF
TRBD2 | - | TRBJ2-7 | TRBV28 | TGTGCCACTATGGGACTATCCGAGCAGTACTTC | CATMGLSEQYF
- | - | TRBJ1-4 | TRBV15 | TGTGCCACCAGCAGAGAGAGGGGGGGTGAAAAACTGTTTTTT | CATSRERGGEKLFF
- | - | TRBJ2-7 | TRBV4-1 | TGCGCCAGCAGCCTCCCCGGGGGTTACGAGCAGTACTTC | CASSLPGGYEQYF
TRBD2 | - | TRBJ2-1 | TRBV27 | TGTGCCAGCAGTTTACCCTCCGCGGGGGGTCCCTACAATGAGCAGTTCTTC | CASSLPSAGGPYNEQFF
- | many | TRBJ1-1 | TRBV3-1 | TGTGCCAGCAGCCAAGGTAGTGCCACTGAAGCTTTCTTT | CASSQGSATEAFF
TRBD2 | many | TRBJ2-1 | TRBV7-9 | TGTGCCAGCAGCGCCCCTCTCGCGGGGGGGTACAATGAGCAGTTCTTC | CASSAPLAGGYNEQFF
TRBD2 | many | TRBJ2-7 | TRBV20-1 | TGCAGTGCTAGTCGCGGGGGAGTCTCCTACGAGCAGTACTTC | CSASRGGVSYEQYF
TRBD1 | few | TRBJ2-7 | TRBV29-1 | TGCAGCGTTGAAGACCGGGACAGGACAATCTACGAGCAGTACTTC | CSVEDRDRTIYEQYF
- | few | TRBJ2-7 | TRBV7-6 | TGTGCCAGCAGCTTTGTAAGCTCCTACGGGCAGTACTTC | CASSFVSSYGQYF
TRBD1 | - | TRBJ1-1 | TRBV7-9 | TGTGCCAGCAGCCTAGCCCAGGGGGGGCGGGTTGAAGCTTTCTTT | CASSLAQGGRVEAFF
TRBD1 | many | TRBJ2-3 | TRBV11-3 | TGTGCCAGCAGCCCTAGACAGGGGCCCGATACGCAGTATTTT | CASSPRQGPDTQYF
TRBD1 | many | TRBJ2-4 | TRBV20-1 | TGCAGTCTAAAAGGGACAGCACTAGCCAAAAACATTCAGTACTTC | CSLKGTALAKNIQYF
- | many | TRBJ2-1 | TRBV29-1 | TGCAGCGCCCGGGACGGGAGATACAATGAGCAGTTCTTC | CSARDGRYNEQFF
- | - | TRBJ2-6 | TRBV7-9 | TGTGCCAGCAGCCCTCAAACCTCTGGGGCCAACGTCCTGACTTTC | CASSPQTSGANVLTF
- | - | TRBJ1-6 | TRBV20-1 | TGCAGTGCTAGAGAGACCGACCCCTATAATTCACCCCTCCACTTT | CSARETDPYNSPLHF
- | - | TRBJ1-3 | TRBV5-1 | TGCGCCAGCAGCTCAAACGCCGGGACACTAGGAAACACCATATATTTT | CASSSNAGTLGNTIYF
TRBD1 | - | TRBJ1-2 | TRBV11-3 | TGTGCCAGCAGCCGCCTTCAGGGGGGGGGTGGCTACACCTTC | CASSRLQGGGGYTF
- | - | TRBJ2-3 | TRBV19 | TGTGCCAGTAGTATAGGTGGGTGGCAGGGTATGACAGATACGCAGTATTTT | CASSIGGWQGMTDTQYF
- | - | TRBJ2-7 | TRBV7-3 | TGTGCCAGCAGCCCAAGCGCAGATTCCTACGAGCAGTACTTC | CASSPSADSYEQYF
- | - | TRBJ2-7 | TRBV13 | TGTGTCAGCAGCTTCGGACGGGGGTACGAGCAGTACTTC | CVSSFGRGYEQYF
- | - | TRBJ2-1 | TRBV5-1 | TGCGCCAGCAGCGATATAGGGGGGAACAATGAGCAGTTCTTC | CASSDIGGNNEQFF
- | - | TRBJ1-1 | TRBV6-1 | TGTGCCAGCAGTGAAGCGCTTCGGGGGGGGGACACTGAAGCTTTCTTT | CASSEALRGGDTEAFF
- | few | TRBJ2-2 | TRBV11-2 | TGTGCCAGCAGCTTAGGTGGTCGGGGGCGCACCGGGGAGCTGTTTTTT | CASSLGGRGRTGELFF
- | few | TRBJ1-3 | TRBV29-1 | TGCAGCGTTGAATTGACTGGAAACACCATATATTTT | CSVELTGNTIYF
- | few | TRBJ2-3 | TRBV5-1 | TGCGCCAGCAGCACCCTATACACAGATACGCAGTATTTT | CASSTLYTDTQYF
- | many | TRBJ2-7 | TRBV2 | TGTGCCAGCAGTGAAAGTCATCACCGTGGCTACGAGCAGTACTTC | CASSESHHRGYEQYF
- | few | TRBJ2-3 | TRBV6-1 | TGTGCCAGCATCCACTCGATACGGTGGGATACGCAGTATTTT | CASIHSIRWDTQYF
TRBD1 | - | TRBJ2-7 | TRBV5-1 | TGCGCCAGCAGCGCTATCATGACAGGGTCCCACGAGCAGTACTTC | CASSAIMTGSHEQYF
TRBD1 | many | TRBJ1-2 | TRBV6-5 | TGTGCCAGCAGTTACTCAGGGGGCGGCTACACCTTC | CASSYSGGGYTF
- | many | TRBJ1-2 | TRBV2 | TGTGCCAGCAGTGAAGAGGGATCCATCTATGGCTACACCTTC | CASSEEGSIYGYTF
- | many | TRBJ2-3 | TRBV11-2 | TGTGCCAGCAGCTTAGATTTTAGGCCCACAGATACGCAGTATTTT | CASSLDFRPTDTQYF
- | many | TRBJ1-2 | TRBV6-2/TRBV6-3 | TGTGCCAGCAGCGAATTACGTACAGGGCAAGGCTACACCTTC | CASSELRTGQGYTF
- | once | TRBJ1-6 | TRBV5-1 | TGCGCCAGCAGCCCTGACGGACGGGCGGATTCACCCCTCCACTTT | CASSPDGRADSPLHF
TRBD1 | few | TRBJ2-4 | TRBV9 | TGTGCCAGCAGCGTAGGGGGGACAGGGGGCGCATTGTACGACATTCAGTACTTC | CASSVGGTGGALYDIQYF
- | - | TRBJ2-7 | TRBV15 | TGTGCCACCAGCAGAGGACCGGGGGATATCTACGAGCAGTACTTC | CATSRGPGDIYEQYF
- | many | TRBJ1-6 | TRBV20-1 | TGCAGTGCTAGAGATCCGGCAGAATGGACGAGGGGGGATTCCCTCCACTTT | CSARDPAEWTRGDSLHF
- | many | TRBJ1-1 | TRBV9 | TGTGCCAGCAGCGTAGCCAGGGCCACTGAAGCTTTCTTT | CASSVARATEAFF